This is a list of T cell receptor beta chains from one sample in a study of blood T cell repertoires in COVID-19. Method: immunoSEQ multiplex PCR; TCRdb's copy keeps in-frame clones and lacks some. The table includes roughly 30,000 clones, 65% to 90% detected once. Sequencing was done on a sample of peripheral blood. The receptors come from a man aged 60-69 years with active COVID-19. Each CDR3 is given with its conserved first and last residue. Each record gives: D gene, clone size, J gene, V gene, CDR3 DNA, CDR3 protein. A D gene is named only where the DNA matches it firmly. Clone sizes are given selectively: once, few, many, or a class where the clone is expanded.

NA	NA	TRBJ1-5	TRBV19	TGTGCCAGTAGTACCGACAGGCGCAATCAGCCCCAGCATTTT	CASSTDRRNQPQHF
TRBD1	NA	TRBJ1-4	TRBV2	TGTGCCAGCAGTGACCGAGGGGGCGGAAATGAAAAACTGTTTTTT	CASSDRGGGNEKLFF
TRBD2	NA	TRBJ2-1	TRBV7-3	TGTGCCAGCAGCTTAAGGACTAGCGGGACAAATGAGCAGTTCTTC	CASSLRTSGTNEQFF
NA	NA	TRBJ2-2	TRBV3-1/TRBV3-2	TGTGCCAGCAGCCCTTCAGGGAGGACCGGGGAGCTGTTTTTT	CASSPSGRTGELFF
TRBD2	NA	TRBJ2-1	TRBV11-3	TGTGCCAGCAGCTTAGACCTCCCCGGACTAGCGGGAGGCCCCCACAATGAGCAGTTCTTC	CASSLDLPGLAGGPHNEQFF
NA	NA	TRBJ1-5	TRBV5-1	TGCGCCAGCAGCTTGGCCCCAGCCGGGAGCAATCAGCCCCAGCATTTT	CASSLAPAGSNQPQHF
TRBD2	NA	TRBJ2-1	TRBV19	TGTGCCAGTAGTGCGGTAGCGGGGGGGTACAATGAGCAGTTCTTC	CASSAVAGGYNEQFF
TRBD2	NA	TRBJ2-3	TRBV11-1	TGTGCCAGCTGCAGACTAGCGGGATTGGTCACAGATACGCAGTATTTT	CASCRLAGLVTDTQYF
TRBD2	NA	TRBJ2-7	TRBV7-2	TGTGCCAGCAGCCGCCCGGGGGGGATGACCTACGAGCAGTACTTC	CASSRPGGMTYEQYF
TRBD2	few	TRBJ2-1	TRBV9	TGTGCCAGCAGGGCAGCGGGAGGCTCAAGCTCCTACAATGAGCAGTTCTTC	CASRAAGGSSSYNEQFF
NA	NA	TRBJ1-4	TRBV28	TGTGCCAGCAGTTTAGGGCAGGGGAGAGGAAAACTGTTTTTT	CASSLGQGRGKLFF
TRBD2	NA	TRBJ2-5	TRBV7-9	TGTGCCAGCAGCTTAAGACTAGCGGGGGGCCAAGAGACCCAGTACTTC	CASSLRLAGGQETQYF
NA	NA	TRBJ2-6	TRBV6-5	TGTGCCAGCAGTACAGTTCGCTCTGGGGCCAACGTCCTGACTTTC	CASSTVRSGANVLTF
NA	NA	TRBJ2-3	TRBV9	TGTGCCAGCAGCGTACGGGACAACACAGATACGCAGTATTTT	CASSVRDNTDTQYF
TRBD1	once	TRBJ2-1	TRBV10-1	TGCGCCAGCAGTGAGTCGAGAGGGACAGGGCGTTACAATGAGCAGTTCTTC	CASSESRGTGRYNEQFF
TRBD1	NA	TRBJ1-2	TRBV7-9	TGTGCCAGCAGCCGGGGGACAGGGAACGGCTACACCTTC	CASSRGTGNGYTF
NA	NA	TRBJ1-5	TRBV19	TGTGCCAGTAGTATAGATTCGACAGGTTTTATCCAGCCCCAGCATTTT	CASSIDSTGFIQPQHF
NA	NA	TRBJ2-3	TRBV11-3	TGTGCCAGCAGAAGCATCCAGGGCACAGATACGCAGTATTTT	CASRSIQGTDTQYF
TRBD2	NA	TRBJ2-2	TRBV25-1	TGTGCCAGCACGGGGGCTAGCGGGAAATCCGGGGAGCTGTTTTTT	CASTGASGKSGELFF
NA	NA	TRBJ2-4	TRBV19	TGTGCCAGTAGTTTTAGTTATGCCAAAAACATTCAGTACTTC	CASSFSYAKNIQYF
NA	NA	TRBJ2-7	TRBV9	TGTGCCAGCAGCGTGGAGGGCACCGGATCCTACGAGCAGTACTTC	CASSVEGTGSYEQYF
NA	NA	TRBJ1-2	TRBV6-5	TGTGCCAGCACCGGAGGGTTTACCACTAACTATGGCTACACCTTC	CASTGGFTTNYGYTF
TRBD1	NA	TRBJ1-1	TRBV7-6	TGTGCCAGCAGCTCCCGACAGGGGGGCACTGAAGCTTTCTTT	CASSSRQGGTEAFF
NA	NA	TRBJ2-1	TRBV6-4	TGTGCCAGCAGTGACCAAGGGGGAGTCTCCTACAATGAGCAGTTCTTC	CASSDQGGVSYNEQFF
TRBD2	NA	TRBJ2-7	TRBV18	TGTGCCAGCTCACCGGGGGCCGGGACTAGCGGAGGAGAGCAGTACTTC	CASSPGAGTSGGEQYF
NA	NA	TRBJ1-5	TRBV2	TGTGCCAGCAACATAGGGGGAAAGCCCCAGCATTTT	CASNIGGKPQHF
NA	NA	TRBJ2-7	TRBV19	TGTGCCAGTAGTACCCAACAGTCCTACGAGCAGTACTTC	CASSTQQSYEQYF
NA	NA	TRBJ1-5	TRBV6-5	TGTGCCAGCAGTCTCGGGGGGAAGCAGCCCCAGCATTTT	CASSLGGKQPQHF
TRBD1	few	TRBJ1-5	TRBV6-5	TGTGCCAGCATCAATCCGACAGGGAGGTTGCATTTT	CASINPTGRLHF
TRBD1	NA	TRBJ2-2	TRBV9	TGTGCCAGCAGCGTAGCTGGGACAGGGGCGACGAACACCGGGGAGCTGTTTTTT	CASSVAGTGATNTGELFF
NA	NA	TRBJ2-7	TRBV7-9	TGTGCCAGCAGCTCACAGGGTCCCTACGAGCAGTACTTC	CASSSQGPYEQYF